This is a list of T cell receptor beta chains from one sample in a study of T cell responses to AZD1222 COVID-19 vaccine. Assay used: immunoSEQ multiplex PCR; TCRdb lists only in-frame clones, some missing. Of some 120,000 clones in the sample, roughly 87% were seen once. Sequencing was performed on peripheral blood, taken on day 0 of AZD1222 vaccination. The source is an adult in good health. Each CDR3 is given with its conserved first and last residue. D genes are given only for firm matches. Rows give clone size only sometimes, using once, few, many, or a class for an expanded clone.

CDR3nt	CDR3aa	j_gene	abundance	v_gene	d_gene
TGTGCCAGCACCTCGGGGGATATCTACAGTCTCCCCGGGCAGCCCCAGCATTTT	CASTSGDIYSLPGQPQHF	TRBJ1-5	-	TRBV28	-
TGTGCCAGTAGGACTCTTCGGAACACTGAAGCTTTCTTT	CASRTLRNTEAFF	TRBJ1-1	-	TRBV19	-
TGTGCCAGCTCACCCAGCTCCTACGAGCAGTACTTC	CASSPSSYEQYF	TRBJ2-7	-	TRBV18	-
TGTGCCAGCAACCCCACTCCTATGACCCTAATTTTGCATCAGCCCCAGCATTTT	CASNPTPMTLILHQPQHF	TRBJ1-5	-	TRBV5-6	-
TGCAGCGCCCGGCGAGGGGTTGGCCCTAATGAAAAACTGTTTTTT	CSARRGVGPNEKLFF	TRBJ1-4	-	TRBV29-1	-
TGTGCCAGCATGGGGTCGAACACTGAAGCTTTCTTT	CASMGSNTEAFF	TRBJ1-1	few	TRBV12-3/TRBV12-4	-
TGTGCCAGCAGCCAAGGTGGGGGCCTCTATGGCTACACCTTC	CASSQGGGLYGYTF	TRBJ1-2	-	TRBV3-1/TRBV3-2	-
TGTGCCAGCGGATTATTCTATGGCTACACCTTC	CASGLFYGYTF	TRBJ1-2	-	TRBV6-5	-
TGTGCCAGCAGCTTAGATCAGGGGTGGCTGTTTTTT	CASSLDQGWLFF	TRBJ1-4	-	TRBV7-9	-
TGTGCCTGGAGAGACCCGCCAAGGGGACGCTACGAGCAGTACTTC	CAWRDPPRGRYEQYF	TRBJ2-7	-	TRBV30	-
TGTGCCAGCAGCTTGGACAACACCGGGGAGCTGTTTTTT	CASSLDNTGELFF	TRBJ2-2	-	TRBV5-4	-
TGTGCCAGCTCACCAATAGCGACGGCCGGGGAGCTGTTTTTT	CASSPIATAGELFF	TRBJ2-2	-	TRBV18	-
TGTGCCAGCTCGATGGGGACAGGGACAGGAAACACCATATATTTT	CASSMGTGTGNTIYF	TRBJ1-3	-	TRBV27	TRBD1
TGTGCCAGCAGCGTAGTCATGGGCACCGGGGAGCTGTTTTTT	CASSVVMGTGELFF	TRBJ2-2	-	TRBV9	-
TGTGCCAGCTCACCACCCGGGACAGGTGGCACTGAAGCTTTCTTT	CASSPPGTGGTEAFF	TRBJ1-1	once	TRBV18	TRBD1
TGTGCCAGCAGCTTAGATTCGGATTCACCCCTCCACTTT	CASSLDSDSPLHF	TRBJ1-6	-	TRBV11-2	-
TGTGCCAGCAGCTTACCCAGATCAACTAATGAAAAACTGTTTTTT	CASSLPRSTNEKLFF	TRBJ1-4	-	TRBV7-9	-
TGTGCCAGCAGCGCCCTGCCACAGAGCTACGAGCAGTACTTC	CASSALPQSYEQYF	TRBJ2-7	-	TRBV5-6	-
TGTGCCACCAGGGAGGACAGGGGAAGGGAAAAACTGTTTTTT	CATREDRGREKLFF	TRBJ1-4	-	TRBV15	TRBD1
TGTGCCAGCAGCCTGGGCAGATACAATGAGCAGTTCTTC	CASSLGRYNEQFF	TRBJ2-1	-	TRBV27	-
TGCGCCAGCAGCATCCCAAAAGAGAACCATGAGCAGTTCTTC	CASSIPKENHEQFF	TRBJ2-1	-	TRBV5-1	-
TGTGCCAGTAGTAGTCGGGACAGTTCCTTCTACGAGCAGTACTTC	CASSSRDSSFYEQYF	TRBJ2-7	few	TRBV19	TRBD1
TGTGCCAGCAGCTCCGGACTAGAGCGCGAGCAGTACTTC	CASSSGLEREQYF	TRBJ2-7	-	TRBV5-4	TRBD2
TGTGCCAGCAGCTTTGGGGGCAATCAGCCCCAGCATTTT	CASSFGGNQPQHF	TRBJ1-5	many	TRBV5-5	-
TGTGCCTGCACAGGCAGGACCTCTTGGATTGGCACCTTC	CACTGRTSWIGTF	TRBJ1-2	-	TRBV30	-
TGCGCCAGCATCGTCACAGGGGGTAGCACTGAAGCTTTCTTT	CASIVTGGSTEAFF	TRBJ1-1	-	TRBV5-1	TRBD1
TGTGCCAGCAGCCACGTGGAGCAGTTCTTC	CASSHVEQFF	TRBJ2-1	-	TRBV28	-
TGTGCCAGTAGTACCAGTAGCACAGATACGCAGTATTTT	CASSTSSTDTQYF	TRBJ2-3	-	TRBV19	-
TGTGCCAGCAGTGCCCCGTCGATGAAAGAGACCCAGTACTTC	CASSAPSMKETQYF	TRBJ2-5	-	TRBV2	-
TGTGCCAGCAGCTCCCGTAGGGTTGCGGGAGGGGCCTACGAGCAGTACTTC	CASSSRRVAGGAYEQYF	TRBJ2-7	-	TRBV9	TRBD2
TGTGCCAGCAGCTACACAGAAAACAATGAGCAGTTCTTC	CASSYTENNEQFF	TRBJ2-1	-	TRBV7-9	-
TGTGCCAGCAGCTTAGAAGGGACAGCTAATTCACCCCTCCACTTT	CASSLEGTANSPLHF	TRBJ1-6	few	TRBV7-9	TRBD1
TGTGCCAGCAGCCCCGACGGGGGTTCGAACACTGAAGCTTTCTTT	CASSPDGGSNTEAFF	TRBJ1-1	-	TRBV7-3	-
TGTGCCAGCAGCCCGCGGGAAAAATCCTACAATGAGCAGTTCTTC	CASSPREKSYNEQFF	TRBJ2-1	-	TRBV9	-